This TCR beta chain was recorded in a study of T-cell memory formation after mild COVID-19. After 5'RACE with constant-segment primers, TCR alpha and TCR beta cDNA libraries carrying sample barcodes and UMIs were obtained. TCRdb reprocessed the 5' RACE reads via MiXCR and lists one record per CDR3 protein. The data show 65,000 to 90,000 distinct CDR3 sequences, around 13% seen once. This clonotype was detected only a few times. CDR3 length equals 13 residues. CDR1 GTSNPN and CDR2 SVGIG come from the germline V gene (reference sequence). V was shortened by 3 bases and J by 5 bases, with 13 bases between the two germline ends.

This chain links TRBV30 with TRBJ2-5; possible D gene TRBD1, 5 bases. The sequence was collected from an adult woman who had mild COVID-19 (a few samples of this study predate the infection). Cell type and time point are not known. Sequenced input: PBMCs or a T cell subset sorted from them (not recorded which). This chain's CDR3 is CAWSDQGGETQYF. The CDR3 DNA reads as TGTGCCTGGAGCGACCAGGGCGGTGAGACCCAGTACTTC. Filled out from reference TRBV30 and TRBJ2-5, the complete variable domain reads SQTIHQWPATLVQPVGSPLSLECTVEGTSNPNLYWYRQAAGRGLQLLFYSVGIGQISSEVPQNLSASRPQDRQFILSSKKLLLSDSGFYLCAWSDQGGETQYFGPGTRLLVL.